The 27 T cell receptor beta chains below all came from one sample that was sequenced in a study of shared clonotypes between healthy human individuals. Produced via immunoSEQ multiplex PCR; TCRdb's table is partial and in-frame only. The top ten hold 0.13% to 0.15% of the sample, which has roughly 2.6 million clones, roughly 92% seen once. Sequences were obtained from naive CD4+ T cells sorted from blood. Subset: CD45RA+ positively selected. The receptors derive from a man younger than 35 in good health.

Only one count was recorded for this clone. This chain links TRBV9 with TRBJ2-5, with TRBD2 identical over 9 bases. CDR3 size: 16 residues. Germline V gene data show CDR1 as SGDLS and CDR2 as YYNGEE. V lost 0 bases to trimming and J lost 1 base; unmatched junction nucleotides: 4. CDR3 DNA sequence: TGTGCCAGCAGCGTAGATGCGGGAGGGGGCCAAGAGACCCAGTACTTC. Protein: CASSVDAGGGQETQYF.

The V gene is TRBV6-1, the J gene TRBJ2-1; no reliable D call. The CDR3 is made up of 15 amino acids. Germline V gene lookup returns CDR1 MNHNS and CDR2 SASEGT. The germline V and J ends were trimmed by 5 bases and 0 bases, with 11 bases remaining between them. CDR3 bases: TGTGCCAGCAGTAACGACCCGAGCTCCTACAATGAGCAGTTCTTC. This encodes CASSNDPSSYNEQFF.

The rearrangement uses TRBV7-8 and TRBJ2-4; D is possibly TRBD1 (6 bases). The V end lost 2 bases, the J end lost 0 bases, and 8 bases lay between the germline ends. This CDR3 contains 15 residues. Germline V gene data show CDR1 as SGHVS and CDR2 as FQNEAQ. CDR3 nucleotides: TGTGCCAGCAGCTTACAGGGGTTAGCCAAAAACATTCAGTACTTC. Protein product: CASSLQGLAKNIQYF.

The genes are TRBV10-3 and TRBJ1-1; unclear D gene. This CDR3 contains 16 residues. V lost 0 bases, J lost 0 bases, and 11 bases lay in between. Germline CDR1 ENHRY, CDR2 SYGVKD. The CDR3: CAISESLGSMNTEAFF. In DNA, the CDR3 is TGTGCCATCAGTGAGTCGTTGGGGTCCATGAACACTGAAGCTTTCTTT.

The chain carries TRBV25-1 and TRBJ2-5; D is perhaps TRBD1 or TRBD2 (5 bases each). The CDR3 consists of 15 residues. Trimming took off 3 bases at V and 0 bases at J, with 11 bases between the two ends. The germline V gene encodes CDR1 MGHDK and CDR2 SYGVNS. The CDR3, as DNA: TGTGCCAGCAGTGAGGGGGAACGGGACCAAGAGACCCAGTACTTC. Translated: CASSEGERDQETQYF.

In regard to this clone: At the DNA level, this CDR3 is encoded by other sequences in the same sample as well. The chain links TRBV4-1 to TRBJ1-5; 8 positions agree with TRBD1. The V gene end was trimmed by 1 base and the J gene end by 3 bases; junction bases not matched to a gene: 2. Per germline, CDR1 MGHRA and CDR2 YSYEKL. CDR3 length: 15 amino acids. The CDR3: CASSQGTGTNQPQHF. The CDR3 coding sequence is TGCGCCAGCAGCCAAGGGACAGGGACCAATCAGCCCCAGCATTTT.

The chain uses TRBV5-1 and TRBJ1-2; no clear D gene. Germline CDR1 SGHRS, CDR2 YFSETQ. Between the trimmed V and J ends, which lost 0 bases and 3 bases, there was a span of 9 bases. The CDR3 runs 14 residues. The CDR3 spells CASSLADTDYGYTF. The DNA for the CDR3 is TGCGCCAGCAGCTTGGCCGATACCGACTATGGCTACACCTTC.

The chain carries TRBV7-9 and TRBJ2-2, with 8 bases matching TRBD1. The CDR3 length is 16 residues. Germline-derived CDR1 and CDR2 are SEHNR and FQNEAQ (reference sequence). V shed 5 bases and J 8 bases; nucleotides not matched to a gene: 13. The CDR3 protein is CASSPRRTGSGGELFF. The DNA of the CDR3 is TGTGCCAGCAGCCCGAGACGGACAGGGTCTGGTGGGGAGCTGTTTTTT.

A single count supports this clone. V usage is TRBV15 and J usage is TRBJ2-1; perhaps TRBD2 as D (5 bases). V lost 0 bases to trimming and J lost 7 bases, with 19 bases between them. Germline CDR1 and CDR2: LNHNV and YYDKDF (reference sequence). CDR3 length: 17 residues. The CDR3 protein is CATSRDTKDPRLNEQFF. CDR3 nucleotide sequence: TGTGCCACCAGCAGAGACACTAAGGACCCAAGACTAAATGAGCAGTTCTTC.

The chain is built from TRBV18 and TRBJ2-7; 9 bases align to TRBD1. Germline-derived CDR1 and CDR2 are KGHSH and LQKENI. The trim removed 3 bases at V and 4 bases at J, leaving 4 bases unmatched. CDR3 length: 14 amino acids. The CDR3 sequence: CASSPRDRVYEQYF. The CDR3 DNA sequence: TGTGCCAGCTCACCCCGGGACAGGGTTTACGAGCAGTACTTC. The whole variable domain, filled in from reference TRBV18 and TRBJ2-7, reads NAGVMQNPRHLVRRRGQEARLRCSPMKGHSHVYWYRQLPEEGLKFMVYLQKENIIDESGMPKERFSAEFPKEGPSILRIQQVVRGDSAAYFCASSPRDRVYEQYFGPGTRLTVT.

A few counts support this clone. The rearrangement links TRBV27 to TRBJ1-5; no reliable D call. The CDR3 runs 13 residues. Trimming cost V 6 bases and J 5 bases, with 11 bases left between them. Germline lookup yields CDR1 MNHEY and CDR2 SMNVEV (reference sequence). The CDR3 region is CASRRVFDQPQHF. The CDR3 DNA sequence: TGTGCCAGCAGAAGGGTCTTCGATCAGCCCCAGCATTTT.

The chain joins TRBV12-5 to TRBJ2-7; D ambiguous. V shed 0 bases and J shed 5 bases, with 20 bases lying between them. From germline, CDR1 is LGHNT and CDR2 FRNRAP. The CDR3 length is 17 residues. CDR3 coding DNA: TGTGCTAGTGGTTTGGTAACCTTTGTTAGGAGTGGGAACGAGCAGTACTTC. It encodes CASGLVTFVRSGNEQYF.

The CDR3: CASSGYSTTGELFF. The CDR3, as DNA: TGTGCCAGCAGCGGGTACTCGACCACCGGGGAGCTGTTTTTT. This chain connects TRBV6-5 to TRBJ2-2; D gene unclear. CDR1 and CDR2 (germline): MNHEY, SVGAGI. Trimming took off 6 bases at V and 4 bases at J, with 12 bases between the two ends. This CDR3 region has 14 residues.

Details on this clone: Other nucleotide sequences in the sample specify the same CDR3. The J gene is TRBJ1-1, the V gene TRBV7-2; the D gene is possibly TRBD1 (5 bases). V lost 5 bases to trimming and J lost 1 base, with 8 bases between them. Per the germline V gene, CDR1 is SGHTA and CDR2 is FQGNSA. The CDR3 runs to 13 residues. The CDR3: CASSADRNTEAFF. The CDR3 nucleotides read TGTGCCAGCAGCGCCGACAGGAACACTGAAGCTTTCTTT.

This sequence joins TRBV4-1 and TRBJ1-2, with a weak D call TRBD1 (5 bases). V lost 0 bases and J lost 4, with 12 bases in between. The CDR3 runs 15 residues. Per the germline V gene, CDR1 is MGHRA and CDR2 is YSYEKL. CDR3 nucleotide sequence: TGCGCCAGCAGCCAAGATGGGGGGGTACTCTATGGCTACACCTTC. This translates into CASSQDGGVLYGYTF.

The chain couples TRBV9 to TRBJ2-3; possibly TRBD1 for D (5 bases). Deletions cut 4 bases from V and 1 base from J, with 19 bases between. Germline CDR1 and CDR2: SGDLS and YYNGEE. The CDR3 loop spans 17 amino acids. The CDR3 DNA is TGTGCCAGCAGCTTACCAGGGATACGGCAAGGCACAGATACGCAGTATTTT. This translates into CASSLPGIRQGTDTQYF.

The chain uses TRBV7-2 and TRBJ2-6; a possible D gene is TRBD2 (7 bases). This CDR3 is 18 amino acids long. The V gene's germline CDR1 is SGHTA and CDR2 FQGNSA. V lost 5 bases and J 0 bases, leaving 17 bases between the germline ends. CDR3 in amino acids: CASSGGAGTTSGANVLTF. The CDR3 DNA is TGTGCCAGCAGCGGGGGGGCAGGCACGACCTCTGGGGCCAACGTCCTGACTTTC.

The chain links TRBV10-3 to TRBJ2-2, with unresolved D. This CDR3 comprises 16 residues. Germline V gene lookup returns CDR1 ENHRY and CDR2 SYGVKD. Trimming took off 2 bases at V and 2 bases at J, with 12 bases between the two ends. CDR3 sequence (DNA): TGTGCCATCAGTGAGGAAAGGCAGGTTAACACCGGGGAGCTGTTTTTT. Its protein product is CAISEERQVNTGELFF.

The V gene is TRBV14, the J gene TRBJ1-2; a weak D match, TRBD1 (5 bases). CDR1 SGHDN and CDR2 FVKESK come from the germline V gene. This CDR3 has 14 amino acids. The ends were cut back, 4 bases at V and 4 bases at J, with 13 bases in the middle. The CDR3 is CASSLTGPSYGYTF. Here the CDR3 DNA reads TGTGCCAGCAGCCTAACAGGACCCTCCTATGGCTACACCTTC.

This clone is a singleton in its sample. The chain joins TRBV6-5 to TRBJ1-1, with D uncertain. V lost 5 bases, J lost 4 bases, and 8 bases lay in between. Germline V gives CDR1 MNHEY, CDR2 SVGAGI. CDR3 size: 12 residues. The CDR3 DNA is TGTGCCAGCAGTGCTCTAGGCACTGAAGCTTTCTTT. As protein: CASSALGTEAFF.

This chain uses TRBV11-3 with TRBJ2-1; 8 bases match TRBD1. Germline V CDR1 and CDR2: SGHNT, YENEEA. This CDR3 contains 14 residues. Trimming took 4 bases from V and 8 from J; bases not matched to a gene: 7. The CDR3 region is CASSSDQGADEQFF. The CDR3 DNA sequence: TGTGCCAGCAGCTCTGACCAGGGGGCGGATGAGCAGTTCTTC.

This clone was seen once. The chain employs TRBV6-6 and TRBJ2-5; TRBD2 is a possible D gene (5 bases). V lost 5 bases, J lost 0 bases, and 16 bases lay in between. Germline V gives CDR1 MNHNY, CDR2 SVGAGI (reference sequence). The CDR3 is 16 residues long. CDR3 sequence reads: CASSPGRFGDQETQYF. The DNA for the CDR3 is TGTGCCAGCAGTCCTGGTCGTTTCGGGGACCAAGAGACCCAGTACTTC.

The chain carries TRBV30 and TRBJ1-2, with 8 nucleotides matching TRBD1. Germline CDR1 is GTSNPN and CDR2 is SVGIG (reference sequence). The CDR3 loop spans 15 amino acids. Unmatched junction bases numbered 12, after V lost 4 bases and J lost 5 bases. The CDR3 DNA reads TGTGCCTGGAAAGAGGTTGGGACAGGATCTTATGGCTACACCTTC. Translating it yields CAWKEVGTGSYGYTF.

This chain connects TRBV6-6 to TRBJ1-2; tentative D call: TRBD1 (5 bases). Germline CDR1 is MNHNY and CDR2 is SVGAGI (reference sequence). This CDR3 comprises 16 residues. V lost 7 bases to trimming and J lost 3 bases, with 21 bases between them. The CDR3 protein is CASNDLGLRGDYGYTF. The CDR3 DNA sequence: TGTGCCAGCAACGATTTGGGGCTCCGCGGCGACTATGGCTACACCTTC.

This CDR3 is CASSDPRVYEQYF. For the CDR3, the DNA is TGTGCCAGCAGTGATCCCAGGGTGTACGAGCAGTACTTC. The rearrangement joins TRBV25-1 to TRBJ2-7; D is perhaps TRBD1 (5 bases). The CDR3 extends over 13 amino acids. In germline, CDR1 is MGHDK, CDR2 SYGVNS. V was trimmed by 3 bases and J by 4 bases, leaving 10 bases between them.

V and J are TRBV6-5 and TRBJ2-7; a weak D match, TRBD1 (6 bases). Germline V gene lookup returns CDR1 MNHEY and CDR2 SVGAGI. CDR3 length equals 13 residues. V was trimmed by 6 bases and J by 5 bases, leaving 14 bases between them. The DNA of the CDR3 is TGTGCCAGCAGGCTAACCGGGACAAACGAGCAGTACTTC. Translating gives CASRLTGTNEQYF.

The rearrangement uses TRBV19 and TRBJ2-7, with 7 bases fitting TRBD1. The junction had 3 bases not matched to a gene; V was cut back by 10 bases and J by 3 bases. The germline gives CDR1 LNHDA, CDR2 SQIVND (reference sequence). The CDR3 has 11 amino acids. The CDR3, as DNA: TGTGCCACTCGGGACAGCTACGAGCAGTACTTC. This encodes CATRDSYEQYF.